The 29 T cell receptor beta chains below were found in one sample sequenced in a study of a mutant IDH1 vaccine in newly diagnosed glioma. The data were produced by immunoSEQ multiplex PCR, yet TCRdb's version contains in-frame clones alone and is incomplete. This table holds approximately 60,000 clones, 80% to 90% found once. Their target antigens are unknown. The time point is: week 23, last vaccination. Alongside topical imiquimod, each dose of vaccine comprised 300 ug of mutant IDH1 20-mer peptide. The material was PBMCs, obtained from a glioma patient whose treatment included an IDH1 peptide vaccine. All receptors derive from a man in his forties with glioma.

The V gene is TRBV4-3, the J gene TRBJ1-1; a weak D match, TRBD1 (6 bases). Trimming pared 0 bases from V and 5 bases from J, leaving 13 bases between. The CDR3 runs to 15 residues. Germline loops: CDR1 LGHNA, CDR2 YSLEER. In DNA form, the CDR3 reads TGCGCCAGCAGCCAAGATTTCCGGACAGCGACTGAAGCTTTCTTT. This encodes CASSQDFRTATEAFF.

This rearrangement joins TRBV19 to TRBJ1-2; D call uncertain. Germline loops: CDR1 LNHDA, CDR2 SQIVND (reference sequence). The V end lost 3 bases, the J end lost 0 bases, and 8 bases lay between the germline ends. The CDR3 has 14 amino acids. The chain's CDR3 is CASSIFTANYGYTF. The CDR3 nucleotides are TGTGCCAGTAGTATTTTTACTGCTAACTATGGCTACACCTTC.

V usage is TRBV9 and J usage is TRBJ2-1; perhaps TRBD1 as D (6 bases). This CDR3 spans 15 amino acids. V shed 4 bases and J shed 6 bases, with 17 bases lying between them. Per the germline V gene, CDR1 is SGDLS and CDR2 is YYNGEE. The CDR3 DNA is TGTGCCAGCAGCAAAAGGGACATCCGAGGCAATGAGCAGTTCTTC. Encoded protein: CASSKRDIRGNEQFF.

J is TRBJ2-1 and V is TRBV15; the match to TRBD2 covers 10 bases. In germline, CDR1 is LNHNV, CDR2 YYDKDF (reference sequence). J lost 8 bases, V lost 4 bases, and 5 bases had no gene match. The CDR3 sequence is 14 residues long. Here the CDR3 DNA reads TGTGCCACCAGCAACAGCGGGAGGGCCGATGAGCAGTTCTTC. Protein: CATSNSGRADEQFF. Supplemented by reference TRBV15 and TRBJ2-1, the full variable domain reads DAMVIQNPRYQVTQFGKPVTLSCSQTLNHNVMYWYQQKSSQAPKLLFHYYDKDFNNEADTPDNFQSRRPNTSFCFLDIRSPGLGDTAMYLCATSNSGRADEQFFGPGTRLTVL.

This clone was counted a single time. For the CDR3, the DNA is TGTGCCAGCAGGCTCAACAGGGGGGACGAGCAGTACTTC. As protein: CASRLNRGDEQYF. V gene TRBV6-1 combines with J gene TRBJ2-7, with 8 bases matching TRBD1. The germline CDR1 and CDR2 sequences are MNHNS and SASEGT. After removal of 6 bases from V and 5 bases from J, the junction contained 6 bases not matched to a gene. This CDR3 is 13 amino acids long.

This sequence joins TRBV6-5 and TRBJ2-1; no clear D gene. The V end was cut by 6 bases, the J end by 0 bases, with 12 bases between. Germline V gene sequence: CDR1 MNHEY, CDR2 SVGAGI. The CDR3 extends over 15 amino acids. CDR3 sequence: CASRPEAVSYNEQFF. Here the CDR3 DNA reads TGTGCCAGCAGACCAGAGGCGGTCTCCTACAATGAGCAGTTCTTC.

V and J are TRBV4-1 and TRBJ1-5; unclear D gene. Germline V gene data show CDR1 as MGHRA and CDR2 as YSYEKL. The CDR3 spans 14 residues. Trimming cost V 1 base and J 6 bases, with 10 bases left between them. CDR3: CASSQGHPSQPQHF. CDR3 nucleotide sequence: TGCGCCAGCAGCCAAGGGCATCCGAGTCAGCCCCAGCATTTT.

The chain uses TRBV5-6 and TRBJ1-2; no clear D. Trimming shortened V by 2 bases and J by 7 bases, and 12 bases separated the two germline ends. Germline V gene data show CDR1 as SGHDT and CDR2 as YYEEEE. The CDR3 runs 13 residues. This chain's CDR3 is CASSFEVESGYTF. CDR3 sequence (DNA): TGTGCCAGCAGCTTTGAGGTTGAAAGTGGCTACACCTTC.

The chain combines TRBV6-6 with TRBJ2-7; D gene uncertain. Between the trimmed V and J ends, which lost 5 bases and 6 bases, there was a span of 11 bases. The germline V gene has CDR1 MNHNY and CDR2 SVGAGI (reference sequence). CDR3 size: 12 residues. CDR3 in DNA: TGTGCCAGCAGTCCCTCCCCAGTCGAGCAGTACTTC. It is translated as CASSPSPVEQYF.

The rearrangement uses TRBV7-9 and TRBJ2-1, with D tentatively TRBD2 (6 bases). Trimming shortened V by 4 bases and J by 12 bases, and 28 bases separated the two germline ends. Germline assignment: CDR1 SEHNR and CDR2 FQNEAQ (reference sequence). The CDR3 totals 17 residues. CDR3 in DNA: TGTGCCAGCAGCTCCCCAGTTGACCCGAGGACTATTCTTAGGCAGTTCTTC. This gives the protein CASSSPVDPRTILRQFF.

The rearrangement links TRBV14 to TRBJ1-2; D is undetermined. CDR3 length equals 12 residues. Germline V gene lookup returns CDR1 SGHDN and CDR2 FVKESK. V was shortened by 2 bases and J by 2 bases, with 3 bases between the two germline ends. In DNA form, the CDR3 reads TGTGCCAGCAGCCAACAAAACTATGGCTACACCTTC. It translates to CASSQQNYGYTF.

The chain is built from TRBV9 and TRBJ2-5; 7 nucleotides align to TRBD2. This CDR3 region has 15 residues. Germline V lookup: CDR1 SGDLS, CDR2 YYNGEE. Trimming at V came to 2 bases and at J to 2 bases, leaving 6 bases not matched to a gene. CDR3 in DNA: TGTGCCAGCAGCGTGGGGACTATCGAGCAAGAGACCCAGTACTTC. Its protein product is CASSVGTIEQETQYF. The whole variable domain, filled in from reference TRBV9 and TRBJ2-5, reads DSGVTQTPKHLITATGQRVTLRCSPRSGDLSVYWYQQSLDQGLQFLIQYYNGEERAKGNILERFSAQQFPDLHSELNLSSLELGDSALYFCASSVGTIEQETQYFGPGTRLLVL.

The chain employs TRBV4-1 and TRBJ2-2; 8 nucleotides agree with TRBD1. From germline, CDR1 is MGHRA and CDR2 YSYEKL. The CDR3 spans 14 residues. Trimming cost V 3 bases and J 5 bases; bases outside gene matches: 2. Here the CDR3 DNA reads TGCGCCAGCAGCCATGGACAGGGAACCGGGGAGCTGTTTTTT. It encodes CASSHGQGTGELFF.

The chain recombines TRBV6-5 with TRBJ2-7; the match to TRBD1 covers 7 bases. Germline-derived CDR1 and CDR2 are MNHEY and SVGAGI. This CDR3 comprises 15 residues. V was clipped by 2 bases and J by 5 bases; unmatched bases: 9. This CDR3 reads CASSYKGARQDEQYF. The CDR3 DNA reads as TGTGCCAGCAGTTACAAGGGGGCCCGGCAGGACGAGCAGTACTTC.

The V call is TRBV5-1, the J call TRBJ2-7; TRBD2 matches at 8 bases. The V segment lost 3 bases and the J segment 3 bases; nucleotides outside the gene matches: 8. From germline, CDR1 is SGHRS and CDR2 YFSETQ. This CDR3 has 15 amino acids. This chain's CDR3 is CASSSYSGGRYEQYF. The DNA of the CDR3 is TGCGCCAGCAGCTCGTATTCGGGAGGGCGCTACGAGCAGTACTTC.

J is TRBJ1-4 and V is TRBV27; unclear D gene. The CDR3 covers 13 residues. Deletions cut 5 bases from V and 7 bases from J, with 11 bases between. Germline V gene lookup returns CDR1 MNHEY and CDR2 SMNVEV (reference sequence). The CDR3 sequence is CASSDHGIEKLFF. CDR3 in DNA: TGTGCCAGCAGTGATCATGGAATTGAAAAACTGTTTTTT.

The chain employs TRBV7-9 and TRBJ2-2; D is uncertain. The V end lost 1 base, the J end lost 4 bases, and 13 bases lay between the germline ends. This CDR3 has 16 amino acids. The germline gives CDR1 SEHNR, CDR2 FQNEAQ (reference sequence). The CDR3 here is CASSLVLYGSTGELFF. The CDR3, as DNA: TGTGCCAGCAGCTTAGTGTTATATGGCAGCACCGGGGAGCTGTTTTTT.

J is TRBJ2-7 and V is TRBV7-8; D is ambiguous. CDR1 and CDR2 from the germline V gene are SGHVS and FQNEAQ. V was cut by 4 bases and J by 3 bases, with 13 bases left in between. The CDR3 length is 14 residues. The CDR3 bases are TGTGCCAGCAGCTCCCCGGACCGAGGCTACGAGCAGTACTTC. As protein: CASSSPDRGYEQYF.

The chain joins TRBV5-4 to TRBJ1-2; TRBD1 might be the D (6 bases). Germline V CDR1 and CDR2: SGHNT, YYREEE (reference sequence). V was cut by 3 bases and J by 4 bases, with 13 bases left in between. The CDR3 consists of 14 residues. The CDR3 protein is CASSYQQGRYGYTF. Here the CDR3 DNA reads TGTGCCAGCAGCTACCAACAGGGTCGCTATGGCTACACCTTC.

V is TRBV5-8 and J is TRBJ1-2, with D perhaps matching TRBD1 (5 bases). Trimming removed 4 bases at V and 3 bases at J, with 19 bases between. Germline CDR1 reads SGHTS; CDR2 reads YDEGEE. The CDR3 has 16 residues. The CDR3 sequence is CASSATNQGRDYGYTF. The DNA for the CDR3 is TGTGCCAGCAGCGCAACAAATCAGGGCAGGGACTATGGCTACACCTTC.

This clone was seen a single time. V is TRBV7-2 and J is TRBJ2-3; D is perhaps TRBD1 or TRBD2 (6 bases each). V shed 3 bases and J shed 2 bases, with 9 bases lying between them. Looked up from germline, CDR1 is SGHTA and CDR2 is FQGNSA. The CDR3 length is 14 residues. Here the CDR3 DNA reads TGTGCCAGCAGCTTCGGGGGCTTCACAGATACGCAGTATTTT. Translated: CASSFGGFTDTQYF.

V is TRBV6-5 and J is TRBJ1-4; TRBD1 matches at 7 bases. The CDR3 is made up of 15 amino acids. Germline V gene sequence: CDR1 MNHEY, CDR2 SVGAGI. V was clipped by 4 bases and J by 7 bases; unmatched bases: 9. CDR3 protein: CASSFYSGTAEKLFF. Written as DNA, the CDR3 is TGTGCCAGCAGTTTTTACTCCGGGACAGCTGAAAAACTGTTTTTT.

This sequence joins TRBV27 and TRBJ1-2; no clear D. V lost 0 bases, J lost 2 bases, and 7 bases lay in between. The germline V gene has CDR1 MNHEY and CDR2 SMNVEV (reference sequence). The CDR3 covers 14 residues. The CDR3 DNA is TGTGCCAGCAGTTTATCGGGCAGGAACTATGGCTACACCTTC. It is translated as CASSLSGRNYGYTF.

The CDR3 DNA is TGCGCCAGCAGGCGATTGGACAGAGGCTTAGGTGAGCAGTTCTTC. This translates into CASRRLDRGLGEQFF. The chain has TRBV5-1 and TRBJ2-1; D might be TRBD1 (6 bases). The V gene's germline CDR1 is SGHRS and CDR2 YFSETQ. V was clipped by 5 bases and J by 9 bases, with 21 bases between them. CDR3 size: 15 residues.

V is TRBV29-1 and J is TRBJ1-5; TRBD1 matches at 7 bases. Germline V gene lookup returns CDR1 SQVTM and CDR2 ANQGSEA. Germline trimming cut 6 bases from V and 7 bases from J; bases unmatched to any gene: 9. This CDR3 is built from 13 residues. CDR3 sequence (DNA): TGCAGCGTCGCGACAGGGATGTCCCAGCCCCAGCATTTT. Its protein product is CSVATGMSQPQHF.

The V call is TRBV5-6, the J call TRBJ1-4; D gene ambiguous. Per the germline V gene, CDR1 is SGHDT and CDR2 is YYEEEE. V lost 7 bases to trimming and J lost 8 bases, with 6 bases between them. The CDR3 consists of 10 residues. The CDR3 region has the DNA TGTGCCAGCTTCTGCGAAAAACTGTTTTTT. Translation gives CASFCEKLFF.

V is TRBV15 and J is TRBJ1-4, with TRBD1 matching 7 bases. This CDR3 contains 15 residues. From germline, CDR1 is LNHNV and CDR2 YYDKDF (reference sequence). V was clipped by 1 base and J by 5 bases; unmatched bases: 4. The CDR3 nucleotides are TGTGCCACCAGCAGAGGGGACAGCCTGAATGAAAAACTGTTTTTT. Amino acid sequence: CATSRGDSLNEKLFF.

J is TRBJ2-7 and V is TRBV11-3; maybe TRBD2 (6 bases). V gave up 3 bases and J gave up 4 bases, with 16 bases separating them. Per the germline V gene, CDR1 is SGHNT and CDR2 is YENEEA. This CDR3 has 15 residues. The CDR3 here is CASSLEGPGTYEQYF. The CDR3 bases are TGTGCCAGCAGCTTGGAGGGACCTGGAACTTACGAGCAGTACTTC.

The chain uses TRBV4-2 and TRBJ2-1; 9 bases line up with TRBD2. The germline gives CDR1 LGHNA, CDR2 YNFKEQ. Germline trimming cut 1 base from V and 4 bases from J; bases unmatched to any gene: 11. CDR3 size: 18 residues. The CDR3 here is CASSQAVSGRGRYNEQFF. The CDR3 region has the DNA TGTGCCAGCAGCCAAGCCGTTAGCGGGAGAGGCAGGTACAATGAGCAGTTCTTC.